A selection of T cell receptor beta chains follows, all from one sample in a study of cytomegalovirus exposure and HLA in healthy donors. The repertoire was sequenced with immunoSEQ multiplex PCR; TCRdb's copy has only in-frame clones and lacks some. The sample shows about 240,000 clones, around 87% of them seen only once. The specimen sequenced was PBMCs. These receptors were obtained from a man between 18 and 35 years old in good health and CMV-seronegative. Each CDR3 is given with its conserved first and last residue. Each record gives: CDR3 length, clone size, J gene, V gene, D gene, CDR3 protein, CDR3 DNA. D genes are given only for firm matches. Not all rows give a size; the values are once, few, many and, for expanded clones, a class.

cdr3_length: 16; clone_size: .; j_call: TRBJ1-1; v_call: TRBV27; d_call: TRBD1; cdr3_aa: CASSPSGQGANTEAFF; cdr3_nt: TGTGCCAGCAGTCCATCCGGCCAGGGGGCTAACACTGAAGCTTTCTTT
cdr3_length: 15; clone_size: .; j_call: TRBJ2-2; v_call: TRBV15; d_call: TRBD1; cdr3_aa: CATSPTRQGTGELFF; cdr3_nt: TGTGCCACCAGCCCGACCCGACAGGGGACCGGGGAGCTGTTTTTT
cdr3_length: 14; clone_size: once; j_call: TRBJ2-7; v_call: TRBV28; d_call: TRBD2; cdr3_aa: CASSLAGERYEQYF; cdr3_nt: TGTGCCAGCAGCCTAGCGGGAGAGCGTTACGAGCAGTACTTC
cdr3_length: 12; clone_size: .; j_call: TRBJ1-1; v_call: TRBV28; d_call: .; cdr3_aa: CASKETDTEAFF; cdr3_nt: TGTGCCAGCAAGGAGACAGACACTGAAGCTTTCTTT
cdr3_length: 12; clone_size: .; j_call: TRBJ1-1; v_call: TRBV28; d_call: .; cdr3_aa: CASSPRDTEAFF; cdr3_nt: TGTGCCAGCAGCCCCCGAGACACTGAAGCTTTCTTT
cdr3_length: 16; clone_size: .; j_call: TRBJ2-7; v_call: TRBV28; d_call: TRBD1; cdr3_aa: CASSSLDRGPFYEQYF; cdr3_nt: TGTGCCAGCAGTTCTCTTGACAGGGGGCCATTCTACGAGCAGTACTTC
cdr3_length: 15; clone_size: .; j_call: TRBJ2-3; v_call: TRBV9; d_call: .; cdr3_aa: CASSASLAITDTQYF; cdr3_nt: TGTGCCAGCAGCGCCTCACTAGCAATCACAGATACGCAGTATTTT
cdr3_length: 14; clone_size: .; j_call: TRBJ1-3; v_call: TRBV6-6; d_call: TRBD1; cdr3_aa: CASSTGARGNTIYF; cdr3_nt: TGTGCCAGCAGTACAGGGGCGAGGGGAAACACCATATATTTT
cdr3_length: 15; clone_size: .; j_call: TRBJ2-1; v_call: TRBV28; d_call: TRBD2; cdr3_aa: CASSLTSGYYNEQFF; cdr3_nt: TGTGCCAGCAGTTTAACTAGCGGGTACTACAATGAGCAGTTCTTC
cdr3_length: 12; clone_size: .; j_call: TRBJ1-5; v_call: TRBV25-1; d_call: .; cdr3_aa: CASSVEGSPQHF; cdr3_nt: TGTGCCAGCAGTGTGGAGGGTTCGCCCCAGCATTTT
cdr3_length: 17; clone_size: .; j_call: TRBJ1-5; v_call: TRBV19; d_call: TRBD1; cdr3_aa: CATGGQGIFYSNQPQHF; cdr3_nt: TGTGCCACCGGGGGACAGGGGATTTTTTATAGCAATCAGCCCCAGCATTTT
cdr3_length: 18; clone_size: .; j_call: TRBJ1-6; v_call: TRBV14; d_call: TRBD1; cdr3_aa: CASSQDPGQGNINSPLHF; cdr3_nt: TGTGCCAGCAGCCAAGACCCGGGACAGGGCAATATTAATTCACCCCTCCACTTT
cdr3_length: 13; clone_size: .; j_call: TRBJ1-2; v_call: TRBV29-1; d_call: .; cdr3_aa: CSVGPRGGYGYTF; cdr3_nt: TGCAGCGTCGGCCCACGGGGGGGCTATGGCTACACCTTC
cdr3_length: 14; clone_size: .; j_call: TRBJ2-3; v_call: TRBV9; d_call: TRBD2; cdr3_aa: CASSVASGSDTQYF; cdr3_nt: TGTGCCAGCAGCGTAGCTAGCGGGTCAGATACGCAGTATTTT
cdr3_length: 15; clone_size: .; j_call: TRBJ2-3; v_call: TRBV5-1; d_call: .; cdr3_aa: CASSRAGANTDTQYF; cdr3_nt: TGCGCCAGCAGCAGGGCTGGGGCGAACACAGATACGCAGTATTTT
cdr3_length: 13; clone_size: .; j_call: TRBJ2-5; v_call: TRBV2; d_call: TRBD1; cdr3_aa: CASSRDREETQYF; cdr3_nt: TGTGCCAGCAGCCGGGACAGGGAAGAGACCCAGTACTTC
cdr3_length: 12; clone_size: once; j_call: TRBJ2-7; v_call: TRBV10-3; d_call: TRBD1; cdr3_aa: CAIWDRRHEQYF; cdr3_nt: TGTGCCATATGGGACAGGAGGCACGAGCAGTACTTC
cdr3_length: 12; clone_size: .; j_call: TRBJ1-2; v_call: TRBV6-5; d_call: TRBD1; cdr3_aa: CATGTVGLGYTF; cdr3_nt: TGTGCCACCGGGACAGTCGGACTTGGCTACACCTTC
cdr3_length: 13; clone_size: once; j_call: TRBJ1-2; v_call: TRBV2; d_call: TRBD1; cdr3_aa: CASSGQGNYGYTF; cdr3_nt: TGTGCCAGCAGCGGACAGGGGAACTATGGCTACACCTTC
cdr3_length: 14; clone_size: few; j_call: TRBJ1-2; v_call: TRBV7-2; d_call: TRBD1; cdr3_aa: CASSKRDSSYGYTF; cdr3_nt: TGTGCCAGCAGCAAAAGGGACAGCAGCTATGGCTACACCTTC
cdr3_length: 13; clone_size: .; j_call: TRBJ1-1; v_call: TRBV29-1; d_call: TRBD1; cdr3_aa: CSAAGTVNTEAFF; cdr3_nt: TGCAGCGCTGCCGGGACAGTGAACACTGAAGCTTTCTTT
cdr3_length: 15; clone_size: .; j_call: TRBJ1-5; v_call: TRBV4-1; d_call: .; cdr3_aa: CASSQDMGPNQPQHF; cdr3_nt: TGCGCCAGCAGCCAAGATATGGGGCCGAATCAGCCCCAGCATTTT
cdr3_length: 13; clone_size: .; j_call: TRBJ2-5; v_call: TRBV5-4; d_call: TRBD1; cdr3_aa: CASSRDRAETQYF; cdr3_nt: TGTGCCAGCAGCAGGGACAGGGCGGAGACCCAGTACTTC
cdr3_length: 15; clone_size: .; j_call: TRBJ1-5; v_call: TRBV2; d_call: .; cdr3_aa: CASSTIDTTSQPQHF; cdr3_nt: TGTGCCAGCAGTACCATAGACACCACCTCGCAGCCCCAGCATTTT
cdr3_length: 16; clone_size: few; j_call: TRBJ2-7; v_call: TRBV27; d_call: TRBD2; cdr3_aa: CASSHNSGRAAYEQYF; cdr3_nt: TGTGCCAGCAGTCACAATAGCGGGAGGGCCGCCTACGAGCAGTACTTC
cdr3_length: 14; clone_size: .; j_call: TRBJ1-5; v_call: TRBV5-6; d_call: .; cdr3_aa: CASSFWGVNQPQHF; cdr3_nt: TGTGCCAGCAGCTTCTGGGGGGTTAATCAGCCCCAGCATTTT
cdr3_length: 17; clone_size: .; j_call: TRBJ2-5; v_call: TRBV4-2; d_call: TRBD2; cdr3_aa: CASSQRASGRGGETQYF; cdr3_nt: TGTGCCAGCAGCCAAAGGGCTAGCGGGAGGGGGGGAGAGACCCAGTACTTC
cdr3_length: 15; clone_size: .; j_call: TRBJ2-3; v_call: TRBV7-9; d_call: .; cdr3_aa: CASSPGLLSTDTQYF; cdr3_nt: TGTGCCAGCAGCCCGGGACTCCTGAGCACAGATACGCAGTATTTT
cdr3_length: 15; clone_size: few; j_call: TRBJ2-2; v_call: TRBV7-3; d_call: TRBD2; cdr3_aa: CASSLTGTSNRELFF; cdr3_nt: TGTGCCAGCAGCCTCACCGGGACTAGCAATAGGGAGCTGTTTTTT
cdr3_length: 15; clone_size: many; j_call: TRBJ2-2; v_call: TRBV19; d_call: TRBD1; cdr3_aa: CASSVQGDNTGELFF; cdr3_nt: TGTGCCAGTAGTGTACAGGGGGATAACACCGGGGAGCTGTTTTTT
cdr3_length: 18; clone_size: .; j_call: TRBJ2-2; v_call: TRBV19; d_call: TRBD1; cdr3_aa: CASSIGWDRGHNTGELFF; cdr3_nt: TGTGCCAGTAGTATAGGGTGGGACAGGGGGCATAACACCGGGGAGCTGTTTTTT
cdr3_length: 11; clone_size: few; j_call: TRBJ2-3; v_call: TRBV7-8; d_call: .; cdr3_aa: CASTLPPTQYF; cdr3_nt: TGTGCCAGCACCCTCCCCCCTACGCAGTATTTT
cdr3_length: 16; clone_size: .; j_call: TRBJ1-3; v_call: TRBV15; d_call: TRBD1; cdr3_aa: CATSIFSGGSGNTIYF; cdr3_nt: TGTGCCACCAGCATCTTTTCAGGGGGCAGTGGAAACACCATATATTTT
cdr3_length: 14; clone_size: .; j_call: TRBJ1-1; v_call: TRBV28; d_call: .; cdr3_aa: CASSFIQGGTEAFF; cdr3_nt: TGTGCCAGCAGTTTTATACAGGGTGGCACTGAAGCTTTCTTT
cdr3_length: 19; clone_size: .; j_call: TRBJ2-7; v_call: TRBV7-9; d_call: .; cdr3_aa: CASSVLTAGSIGSLYEQYF; cdr3_nt: TGTGCCAGCAGCGTACTCACGGCCGGGAGCATAGGATCGCTATACGAGCAGTACTTC
cdr3_length: 14; clone_size: .; j_call: TRBJ2-7; v_call: TRBV2; d_call: .; cdr3_aa: CASRVTEGNYEQYF; cdr3_nt: TGTGCCAGCAGAGTGACTGAGGGAAACTACGAGCAGTACTTC
cdr3_length: 13; clone_size: .; j_call: TRBJ2-7; v_call: TRBV28; d_call: .; cdr3_aa: CATIESDSYEQYF; cdr3_nt: TGTGCCACCATAGAGTCGGACTCTTACGAGCAGTACTTC
cdr3_length: 13; clone_size: .; j_call: TRBJ2-7; v_call: TRBV28; d_call: .; cdr3_aa: CASGLRSSYEQYF; cdr3_nt: TGTGCCAGCGGGTTGAGGAGCTCCTACGAGCAGTACTTC
cdr3_length: 11; clone_size: .; j_call: TRBJ1-1; v_call: TRBV20-1; d_call: .; cdr3_aa: CSAGQYTEAFF; cdr3_nt: TGCAGTGCCGGACAGTACACTGAAGCTTTCTTT
cdr3_length: 15; clone_size: once; j_call: TRBJ1-4; v_call: TRBV5-1; d_call: .; cdr3_aa: CASSRDKATNEKLFF; cdr3_nt: TGCGCCAGCAGTCGGGACAAAGCAACTAATGAAAAACTGTTTTTT
cdr3_length: 14; clone_size: once; j_call: TRBJ2-7; v_call: TRBV4-3; d_call: TRBD1; cdr3_aa: CASSQGQGFYEQYF; cdr3_nt: TGCGCCAGCAGCCAGGGACAGGGGTTCTACGAGCAGTACTTC
cdr3_length: 14; clone_size: once; j_call: TRBJ2-3; v_call: TRBV15; d_call: TRBD2; cdr3_aa: CATSLIAGADTQYF; cdr3_nt: TGTGCCACCAGCCTAATAGCGGGAGCGGATACGCAGTATTTT
cdr3_length: 13; clone_size: .; j_call: TRBJ1-5; v_call: TRBV5-6; d_call: .; cdr3_aa: CASSLYDYQPQHF; cdr3_nt: TGTGCCAGCAGCTTGTATGACTATCAGCCCCAGCATTTT
cdr3_length: 13; clone_size: .; j_call: TRBJ1-3; v_call: TRBV7-2; d_call: .; cdr3_aa: CASSLGGANTIYF; cdr3_nt: TGTGCCAGCAGCTTGGGCGGGGCAAACACCATATATTTT
cdr3_length: 16; clone_size: .; j_call: TRBJ2-5; v_call: TRBV5-6; d_call: .; cdr3_aa: CASSSQALRLSETQYF; cdr3_nt: TGTGCCAGTAGTTCACAGGCTCTTAGGCTGTCGGAGACCCAGTACTTC
cdr3_length: 15; clone_size: .; j_call: TRBJ2-3; v_call: TRBV9; d_call: TRBD2; cdr3_aa: CASRATGTRGDTQYF; cdr3_nt: TGTGCCAGCAGGGCAACCGGGACTAGAGGAGATACGCAGTATTTT
cdr3_length: 17; clone_size: .; j_call: TRBJ1-6; v_call: TRBV5-8; d_call: TRBD1; cdr3_aa: CASSYSGTGTYNSPLHF; cdr3_nt: TGTGCCAGCAGCTACTCCGGGACAGGGACCTATAATTCACCCCTCCACTTT
cdr3_length: 15; clone_size: .; j_call: TRBJ2-1; v_call: TRBV5-1; d_call: .; cdr3_aa: CASSYTGSSYNEQFF; cdr3_nt: TGCGCCAGCAGCTACACGGGGAGCTCCTACAATGAGCAGTTCTTC
cdr3_length: 13; clone_size: .; j_call: TRBJ1-5; v_call: TRBV29-1; d_call: .; cdr3_aa: CSVGGTGFQPQHF; cdr3_nt: TGCAGCGTTGGTGGAACAGGGTTTCAGCCCCAGCATTTT
cdr3_length: 17; clone_size: .; j_call: TRBJ1-5; v_call: TRBV4-1; d_call: TRBD1; cdr3_aa: CASSQGWTGVGLQPQHF; cdr3_nt: TGCGCCAGCAGCCAAGGGTGGACAGGGGTTGGGTTGCAGCCCCAGCATTTT
cdr3_length: 14; clone_size: .; j_call: TRBJ1-1; v_call: TRBV5-1; d_call: .; cdr3_aa: CASSLVGQGTEAFF; cdr3_nt: TGCGCCAGCAGCTTAGTAGGGCAGGGTACTGAAGCTTTCTTT
cdr3_length: 12; clone_size: once; j_call: TRBJ2-3; v_call: TRBV7-2; d_call: .; cdr3_aa: CASAAETDTQYF; cdr3_nt: TGTGCCAGCGCGGCGGAGACAGATACGCAGTATTTT
cdr3_length: 13; clone_size: .; j_call: TRBJ1-2; v_call: TRBV27; d_call: .; cdr3_aa: CASSLRGADGYTF; cdr3_nt: TGTGCCAGCAGTTTACGGGGGGCTGATGGCTACACCTTC
cdr3_length: 15; clone_size: .; j_call: TRBJ1-1; v_call: TRBV4-2; d_call: .; cdr3_aa: CASSQDRQGGTEAFF; cdr3_nt: TGTGCCAGCAGCCAAGATAGGCAGGGAGGTACTGAAGCTTTCTTT
cdr3_length: 13; clone_size: .; j_call: TRBJ2-7; v_call: TRBV28; d_call: .; cdr3_aa: CASTLDRAYEQYF; cdr3_nt: TGTGCCAGCACCCTCGACAGAGCTTACGAGCAGTACTTC